Listed here are 23 T cell receptor beta chains from one sample, sequenced in a study of cytomegalovirus exposure and HLA in healthy donors (dated by TCRdb to the late 2010s). Libraries were built with the immunoSEQ multiplex PCR assay. The multiplex PCR relied on a mix of 60 forward primers for TCR Vbeta segments and 13 reverse primers for TCR Jbeta segments. TCRdb limited this immuneACCESS table to in-frame rearrangements with V and J called. A share of clones is missing; checked studies link under half to unresolved V genes, and the rest is unexplained. In all, the sample holds approximately 100,000 clones, and 60% to 85% of those were seen once. 2% to 3% of the sample comes from the top ten. Specimen: PBMCs. All receptors derive from a female donor in good health and CMV-seronegative.

This sequence joins TRBV6-1 and TRBJ1-5; 9 bases line up with TRBD1. Germline lookup yields CDR1 MNHNS and CDR2 SASEGT. The V gene end was trimmed by 8 bases and the J gene end by 1 base; junction bases not matched to a gene: 3. This CDR3 has 14 residues. The chain's CDR3 is CASLGQGSNQPQHF. The CDR3 nucleotides read TGTGCCAGCCTGGGACAGGGAAGCAATCAGCCCCAGCATTTT.

The chain couples TRBV12-5 to TRBJ2-3; 8 nucleotides line up with TRBD1. J gave up 1 base and V 2 bases, and 14 bases lay outside the gene matches. The CDR3 is made up of 19 amino acids. The V gene's germline CDR1 is LGHNT and CDR2 FRNRAP. The CDR3 region is CASGLMDRVQKTRTDTQYF. The CDR3, as DNA: TGTGCTAGTGGTTTGATGGACAGGGTGCAAAAAACTCGCACAGATACGCAGTATTTT.

The sample holds a few counts of this clone. The chain is built from TRBV5-1 and TRBJ2-7; 9 bases match TRBD1. Germline CDR1 is SGHRS and CDR2 is YFSETQ. The CDR3 has 15 residues. The trim removed 4 bases at V and 3 bases at J, leaving 8 bases unmatched. CDR3 nucleotide sequence: TGCGCCAGCAGCCAACTTACAGGGGGCGTCTACGAGCAGTACTTC. As protein: CASSQLTGGVYEQYF.

This clone was seen once. The chain employs TRBV10-1 and TRBJ1-6; D not resolved. Germline values: CDR1 WNHNN, CDR2 SYGVQD (reference sequence). This CDR3 comprises 13 residues. V lost 8 bases, J lost 6 bases, and 11 bases lay in between. The CDR3 protein is CASGVGVNSPLHF. The CDR3 bases are TGCGCCAGCGGCGTTGGAGTTAATTCACCCCTCCACTTT.

V and J are TRBV27 and TRBJ1-2, with TRBD1 matching over 10 bases. The length of the CDR3 is 17 residues. Germline V gives CDR1 MNHEY, CDR2 SMNVEV (reference sequence). The trim removed 5 bases at V and 4 bases at J, leaving 13 bases unmatched. Here the CDR3 reads CASSLGQGGLFFYGYTF. The CDR3 coding sequence is TGTGCCAGCAGTCTCGGACAGGGGGGCCTATTTTTCTATGGCTACACCTTC.

The chain employs TRBV7-8 and TRBJ1-1; 9 bases are a match to TRBD1. Germline V lookup: CDR1 SGHVS, CDR2 FQNEAQ. The CDR3 extends over 15 amino acids. Trimming removed 5 bases from V and 8 bases from J; junction bases left unmatched: 12. CDR3 DNA: TGTGCCAGCAGCAATATGGACAGGGGTAATATGGAAGCTTTCTTT. Its translation is CASSNMDRGNMEAFF.

In this sample, this clone turned up once. This rearrangement joins TRBV5-4 to TRBJ2-1, with TRBD2 matching over 7 bases. J gave up 5 bases and V 4 bases, and 12 bases lay outside the gene matches. The germline V gene has CDR1 SGHNT and CDR2 YYREEE (reference sequence). This CDR3 contains 16 residues. CDR3 in amino acids: CASSQKSGVGHNEQFF. The CDR3 nucleotides are TGTGCCAGCAGCCAAAAAAGCGGGGTTGGTCACAATGAGCAGTTCTTC. The full variable domain, its missing parts supplied by reference TRBV5-4 and TRBJ2-1, is ETGVTQSPTHLIKTRGQQVTLRCSSQSGHNTVSWYQQALGQGPQFIFQYYREEENGRGNFPPRFSGLQFPNYSSELNVNALELDDSALYLCASSQKSGVGHNEQFFGPGTRLTVL.

This clone was observed a handful of times. V and J are TRBV5-4 and TRBJ1-6, with D tentatively TRBD1 (5 bases). V gave up 1 base and J gave up 10 bases, with 12 bases separating them. The CDR3 contains 14 residues. CDR1 and CDR2 from the germline V gene are SGHNT and YYREEE (reference sequence). CDR3 in DNA: TGTGCCAGCAGCTTGACGGGGGGATTGTCACCCCTCCACTTT. Translating gives CASSLTGGLSPLHF.

The chain employs TRBV18 and TRBJ2-5; no reliable D call. The CDR3 loop spans 16 amino acids. V was trimmed by 0 bases and J by 0 bases, leaving 11 bases between them. CDR1 and CDR2 from the germline V gene are KGHSH and LQKENI. For the CDR3, the DNA is TGTGCCAGCTCACCACCGGCAGGTGCCTACCAAGAGACCCAGTACTTC. Protein sequence: CASSPPAGAYQETQYF.

The chain carries TRBV5-4 and TRBJ1-1, with D uncertain. Germline V lookup: CDR1 SGHNT, CDR2 YYREEE (reference sequence). V lost 3 bases and J lost 6, with 9 bases in between. The CDR3 is 12 residues long. The DNA of the CDR3 is TGTGCCAGCAGCTCGGATGAGGCTGAAGCTTTCTTT. It encodes CASSSDEAEAFF.

The chain employs TRBV7-8 and TRBJ2-6; 9 nucleotides line up with TRBD1. Trimming removed 5 bases from V and 0 bases from J; junction bases left unmatched: 5. Looked up from germline, CDR1 is SGHVS and CDR2 is FQNEAQ. This CDR3 comprises 17 residues. The CDR3 protein is CASSPQDRGSGANVLTF. The CDR3 nucleotides are TGTGCCAGCAGCCCACAGGACAGGGGCTCTGGGGCCAACGTCCTGACTTTC.

This chain joins TRBV5-5 and TRBJ1-5, with TRBD1 matching 7 bases. CDR1 is SGHKS and CDR2 is YYEKEE in the germline V gene (reference sequence). This CDR3 spans 13 amino acids. V was pared by 5 bases and J by 2 bases, with 1 base of the junction left unmatched. The CDR3 DNA sequence: TGTGCCAGCAGTACAGGGGGCAATCAGCCCCAGCATTTT. It is translated as CASSTGGNQPQHF.

This chain uses TRBV25-1 with TRBJ2-1, with 7 bases that match TRBD2. CDR1 is MGHDK, CDR2 SYGVNS, per germline. This CDR3 is built from 15 residues. V was pared by 2 bases and J by 8 bases, with 9 bases of the junction left unmatched. This CDR3 is CASSEVRGGTDEQFF. The CDR3 DNA sequence: TGTGCCAGCAGTGAAGTACGGGGAGGGACGGATGAGCAGTTCTTC.

This clone appeared a single time. This chain joins TRBV2 and TRBJ2-5; a possible D gene is TRBD1 (6 bases). V dropped 8 bases and J dropped 4 bases, with 20 bases sitting between them. Germline-derived CDR1 and CDR2 are SNHLY and FYNNEI. This CDR3 is built from 15 residues. In DNA form, the CDR3 reads TGTGCCAGCTATGCAGGCACAGGGTTTCCAGAGACCCAGTACTTC. This gives the protein CASYAGTGFPETQYF.

V and J are TRBV7-8 and TRBJ1-5; D call uncertain. The CDR3 is 14 residues long. V was cut by 0 bases and J by 1 base, with 4 bases left in between. CDR1 is SGHVS, CDR2 FQNEAQ, per germline. CDR3 amino acids: CASSLAASNQPQHF. The CDR3 DNA sequence: TGTGCCAGCAGCTTAGCAGCAAGCAATCAGCCCCAGCATTTT.

In regard to this clone: At one end the junction does not follow the germline gene, possibly because of a read error. The J gene is TRBJ2-3, the V gene TRBV7-7; no clear D gene. The germline gives CDR1 SSHAT, CDR2 FNYEAQ (reference sequence). The CDR3 is 12 amino acids. The CDR3 sequence is CASSSRAGTQYF. In DNA, the CDR3 is TGTGCTAGCAGTTCCCGCGCCGGTACGCAGTATTTT.

The chain links TRBV18 to TRBJ1-3; TRBD1 might be the D (6 bases). CDR3 size: 15 residues. The germline gives CDR1 KGHSH, CDR2 LQKENI. The V end lost 4 bases, the J end lost 2 bases, and 12 bases lay between the germline ends. The CDR3 protein is CASSQTGSAGNTIYF. The CDR3 nucleotides read TGTGCCAGCTCACAGACAGGATCTGCTGGAAACACCATATATTTT.

This clone was recorded only once. The same CDR3 arises from other DNA sequences in this sample as well. V and J are TRBV28 and TRBJ2-4, with a possible D match to TRBD2 (7 bases). Deletions cut 6 bases from V and 0 bases from J, with 15 bases between. The CDR3 totals 16 residues. CDR1 is MDHEN, CDR2 SYDVKM, per germline. CDR3 loop: CASSSGGPLAKNIQYF. The CDR3, as DNA: TGTGCCAGCAGCTCCGGGGGGCCCCTAGCCAAAAACATTCAGTACTTC.

A note on this clone: Relative to the germline gene, one junction end is altered; a read error may explain this. J is TRBJ1-4 and V is TRBV7-7, with D unresolved. The CDR3 spans 15 residues. Germline V lookup: CDR1 SSHAT, CDR2 FNYEAQ (reference sequence). The CDR3, as DNA: TGTGCTAGCAGCTTATCGCCCAGTCCAGATGAAAAACTGTTTTTT. It specifies CASSLSPSPDEKLFF.

V gene TRBV7-2 combines with J gene TRBJ2-3; 7 bases map to TRBD2. CDR1 and CDR2 (germline): SGHTA, FQGNSA. The CDR3 covers 16 residues. The V and J ends lost 5 bases and 7 bases, in that order; junction bases with no gene match: 15. The CDR3 sequence is CASSLLSGTSGNTQYF. CDR3 nucleotides: TGTGCCAGCAGCCTTCTTTCCGGGACCAGCGGGAATACGCAGTATTTT.

With regard to this clone: Other DNA sequences from this sample encode an identical CDR3 as well. The V call is TRBV6-4, the J call TRBJ2-3, with 10 bases identical to TRBD2. Looked up from germline, CDR1 is MRHNA and CDR2 is SNTAGT. The CDR3 spans 15 residues. Losses at the gene ends were 5 bases for V and 4 bases for J; bases not matched to a gene: 6. CDR3 protein: CASSPSGGASDTQYF. As DNA, the CDR3 is TGTGCCAGCAGTCCCAGCGGGGGGGCCTCAGATACGCAGTATTTT.

The chain has TRBV5-6 and TRBJ1-2; a possible D gene is TRBD1 (5 bases). CDR1 and CDR2 from the germline V gene are SGHDT and YYEEEE. The CDR3 covers 18 residues. Trimming shortened V by 4 bases and J by 3 bases, and 25 bases separated the two germline ends. The CDR3 DNA reads as TGTGCCAGCAGCGAATTTCGGGGGTCCGTGGCTTTCGACTATGGCTACACCTTC. Translated, it gives CASSEFRGSVAFDYGYTF.

The V call is TRBV10-1, the J call TRBJ1-2; 7 bases are a match to TRBD1. CDR3 length: 11 residues. The V gene end was trimmed by 6 bases and the J gene end by 6 bases; junction bases not matched to a gene: 1. Germline values: CDR1 WNHNN, CDR2 SYGVQD (reference sequence). DNA of the CDR3: TGCGCCAGCAGGGACAGGCATGGCTACACCTTC. Its protein is CASRDRHGYTF.